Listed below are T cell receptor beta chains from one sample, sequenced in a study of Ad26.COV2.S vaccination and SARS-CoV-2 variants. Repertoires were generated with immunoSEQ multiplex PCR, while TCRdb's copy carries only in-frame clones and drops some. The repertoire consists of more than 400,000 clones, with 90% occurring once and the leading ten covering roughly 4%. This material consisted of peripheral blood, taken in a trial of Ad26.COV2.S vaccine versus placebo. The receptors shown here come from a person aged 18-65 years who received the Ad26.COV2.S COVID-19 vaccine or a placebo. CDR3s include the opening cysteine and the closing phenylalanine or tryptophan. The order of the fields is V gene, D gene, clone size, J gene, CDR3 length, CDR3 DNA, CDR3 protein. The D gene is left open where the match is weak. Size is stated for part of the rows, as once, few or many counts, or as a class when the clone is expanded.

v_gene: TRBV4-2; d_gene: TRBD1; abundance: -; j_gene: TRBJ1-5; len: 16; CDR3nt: TGTGCCAGCAGCCAAGTACAGGGGGCCAGGGATCAGCCCCAGCATTTT; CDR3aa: CASSQVQGARDQPQHF
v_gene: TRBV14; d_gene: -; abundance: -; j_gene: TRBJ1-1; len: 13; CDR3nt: TGTGCCAGCAGCCAAGTCTCGGGCACTGAAGCTTTCTTT; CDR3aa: CASSQVSGTEAFF
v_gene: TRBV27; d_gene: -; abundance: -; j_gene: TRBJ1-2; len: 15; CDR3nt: TGTGCCAGCGGTCGCAGGAATGGGGGACTCTATGGCTACACCTTC; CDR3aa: CASGRRNGGLYGYTF
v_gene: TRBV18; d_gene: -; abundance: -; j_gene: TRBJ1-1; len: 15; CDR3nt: TGTGCCAGCTCACCACAAATGTCAGGGGAAATTGAAGCTTTCTTT; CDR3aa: CASSPQMSGEIEAFF
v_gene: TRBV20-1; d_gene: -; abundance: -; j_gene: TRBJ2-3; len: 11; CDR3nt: TGCAGTGCCAGAGATGGAGATACGCAGTATTTT; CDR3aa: CSARDGDTQYF
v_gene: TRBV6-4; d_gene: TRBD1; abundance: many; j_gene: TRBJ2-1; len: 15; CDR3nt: TGTGCCAGCAGTGAGTCCGGGACAGGGGGCAATGAGCAGTTCTTC; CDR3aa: CASSESGTGGNEQFF
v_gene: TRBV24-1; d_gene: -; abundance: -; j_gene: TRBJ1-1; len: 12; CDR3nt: TGTGCCACCAGTGATCTAAACACTGAAGCTTTCTTT; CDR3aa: CATSDLNTEAFF
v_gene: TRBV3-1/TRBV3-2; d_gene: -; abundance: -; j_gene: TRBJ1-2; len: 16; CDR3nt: TGTGCCAGCAGCCAAGCCCCGCGGGGGCAGGGATATGGCTACACCTTC; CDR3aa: CASSQAPRGQGYGYTF
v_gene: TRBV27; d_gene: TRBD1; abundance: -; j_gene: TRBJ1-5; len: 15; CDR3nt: TGTGCCAGCAGTCCCCGGGACAGGGGGTCTCAGCCCCAGCATTTT; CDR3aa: CASSPRDRGSQPQHF
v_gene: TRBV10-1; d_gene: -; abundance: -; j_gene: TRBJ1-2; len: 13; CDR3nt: TGCGCCCAAGCAAGCGGGCCGGAGGGTGGCTACACCTTC; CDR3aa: CAQASGPEGGYTF
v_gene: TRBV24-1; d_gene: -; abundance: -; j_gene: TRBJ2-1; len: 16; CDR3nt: TGTGCCACCAGTGATCGTGACAGAGACTCCTACAATGAGCAGTTCTTC; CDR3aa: CATSDRDRDSYNEQFF
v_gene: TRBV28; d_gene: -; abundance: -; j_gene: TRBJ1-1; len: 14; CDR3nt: TGTGCCAGCAGTCCCGCGGGGTCGAACACTGAAGCTTTCTTT; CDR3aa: CASSPAGSNTEAFF
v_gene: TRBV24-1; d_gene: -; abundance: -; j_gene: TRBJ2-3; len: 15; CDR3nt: TGTGCCACCAGCCCCCGCAAGGGCATCGCAGATACGCAGTATTTT; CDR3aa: CATSPRKGIADTQYF
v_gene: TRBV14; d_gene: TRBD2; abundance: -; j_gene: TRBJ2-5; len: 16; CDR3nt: TGTGCCAGCAGCCCAGGTAGCGGGAGTCGCGAAGAGACCCAGTACTTC; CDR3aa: CASSPGSGSREETQYF
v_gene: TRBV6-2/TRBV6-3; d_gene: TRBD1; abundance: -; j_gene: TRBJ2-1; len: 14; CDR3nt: TGTGCCAGCAGTCCATGGACAGGGCGCAATGAGCAGTTCTTC; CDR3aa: CASSPWTGRNEQFF
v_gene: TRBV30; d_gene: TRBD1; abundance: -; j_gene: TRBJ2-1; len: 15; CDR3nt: TGTGCCTGGAGTGGAGGGGGCGGATCCTACAATGAGCAGTTCTTC; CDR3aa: CAWSGGGGSYNEQFF
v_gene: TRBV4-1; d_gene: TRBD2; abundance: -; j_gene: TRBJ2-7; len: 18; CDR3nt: TGCGCCAGCAGCCAAGATCCTGGTAGCGGGAGGGCGAACTACGAGCAGTACTTC; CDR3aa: CASSQDPGSGRANYEQYF
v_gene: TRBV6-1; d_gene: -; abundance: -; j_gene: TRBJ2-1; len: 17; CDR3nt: TGTGCCAGCAGTGACCGCCCTCGCTTGGTCCAGAGGGCTGAGCAGTTCTTC; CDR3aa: CASSDRPRLVQRAEQFF
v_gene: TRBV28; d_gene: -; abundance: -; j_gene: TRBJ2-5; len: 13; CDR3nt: TGTGCCAGCAGTCAAACCCGGAAGGAGACCCAGTACTTC; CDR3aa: CASSQTRKETQYF
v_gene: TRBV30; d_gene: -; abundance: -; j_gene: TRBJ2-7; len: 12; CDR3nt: TGTGCCTGGAGCCCCAGTGGGTGGGAGCAGTACTTC; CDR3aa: CAWSPSGWEQYF
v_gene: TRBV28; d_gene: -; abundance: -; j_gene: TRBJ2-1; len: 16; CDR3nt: TGTGCCAGCAGCACGACTGGGATAGAGCCCTACAATGAGCAGTTCTTC; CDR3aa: CASSTTGIEPYNEQFF
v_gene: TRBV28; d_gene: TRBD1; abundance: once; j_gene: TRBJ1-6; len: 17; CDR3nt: TGTGCCAGCAGTCCACTACAGGGGGCGCCGAGGAATTCACCCCTCCACTTT; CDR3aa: CASSPLQGAPRNSPLHF
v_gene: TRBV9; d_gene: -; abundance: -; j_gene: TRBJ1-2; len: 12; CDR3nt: TGTGCCAGCCACAGGGAGAGTTATGGCTACACCTTC; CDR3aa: CASHRESYGYTF
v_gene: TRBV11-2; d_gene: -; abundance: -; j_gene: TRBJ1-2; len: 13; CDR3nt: TGTGCCAGCAGCCCCCGGGGTCCCTATGGCTACACCTTC; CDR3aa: CASSPRGPYGYTF
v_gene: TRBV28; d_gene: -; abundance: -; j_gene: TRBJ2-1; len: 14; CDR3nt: TGTGCCAGCAGTTTAGCAGCGGGCATGCATGAGCAGTTCTTC; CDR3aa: CASSLAAGMHEQFF
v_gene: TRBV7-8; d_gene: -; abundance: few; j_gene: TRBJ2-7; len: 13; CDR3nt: TGTGCCAGCAGCTTAGAGTTATCCTACGAGCAGTACTTC; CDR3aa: CASSLELSYEQYF
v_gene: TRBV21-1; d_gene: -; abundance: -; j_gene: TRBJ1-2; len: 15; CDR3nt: TGTGCCAGCAGCTCCCAGAAAAAGGTCCACTATGGCTACACCTTC; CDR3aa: CASSSQKKVHYGYTF
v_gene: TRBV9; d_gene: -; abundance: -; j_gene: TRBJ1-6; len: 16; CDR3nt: TGTGCCAGCAGCGTATTTGGGGCCTCTGGAAATTCACCCCTCCACTTT; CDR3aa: CASSVFGASGNSPLHF
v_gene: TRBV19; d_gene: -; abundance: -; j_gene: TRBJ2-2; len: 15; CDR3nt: TGTGCCAGTAGTCGTTTGCAGGGATCGACCGGGGAGCTGTTTTTT; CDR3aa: CASSRLQGSTGELFF
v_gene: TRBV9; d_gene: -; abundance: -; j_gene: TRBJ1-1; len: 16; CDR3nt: TGTGCCAGCAGCGCCAATTCGGGGGCAGGGAACACTGAAGCTTTCTTT; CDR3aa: CASSANSGAGNTEAFF
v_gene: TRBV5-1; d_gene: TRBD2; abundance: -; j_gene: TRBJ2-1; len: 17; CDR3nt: TGCGCCAGCAGCTTGACTGGCGGACTAGAGGGTCACAATGAGCAGTTCTTC; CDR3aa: CASSLTGGLEGHNEQFF